This TCR beta chain emerged from a study of early T cells in non-severe SARS-CoV-2 infection. Study background: Sequenced material consisted of bulk RNA (from unsorted whole blood), and chains were unpaired.

General study results and limits: VDJdb matching skewed toward anti-spike CD8 responses, missing private and CD4 specificities.

Individually, cDNA molecules had unique molecular identifiers attached to them. TCRdb ran MiXCR on the 5' RACE reads and lists one entry per CDR3 protein. The top ten hold roughly 3.2% of the sample, which has some 70,000 distinct CDR3 sequences, 9.1% seen once. This clonotype showed up just a few times. Antigen unknown. Losses at the gene ends were 6 bases for V and 4 bases for J; bases not matched to a gene: 3. The CDR3 is made up of 12 amino acids. The germline V gene encodes CDR1 DFQATT and CDR2 SNEGSKA (reference sequence). The sequenced sample consisted of whole blood. The sequence derives from an adult who was a healthcare worker with PCR-confirmed SARS-CoV-2 infection or an uninfected control (not recorded which). The V and J genes are TRBV20-1 and TRBJ2-3, with 8 bases matching TRBD2. Written as DNA, the CDR3 is TGCAGTGCCCTACTAGCGGCAGATACGCAGTATTTT. Residues: CSALLAADTQYF.